This T cell receptor beta chain was sequenced during a study of CXCR3-negative and CXCR3-positive naive CD8 T cells. Study-level results: TRB CDR3s were more hydrophobic in CXCR3-positive than in CXCR3-negative naive cells.

With UMI labels, 5' RACE was used to prepare the TRB cDNA libraries. TCRdb reprocessed the 5' RACE reads and keeps a single row for each CDR3 protein, giving no DNA. The listing records some 99,000 distinct CDR3 sequences. The CDR3 runs to 12 residues. As for this clonotype: Its specificity is not known.

The material sequenced was naive CXCR3+ CD8+ T cells from blood. The subset is: CD45RO-CCR7+CD27+CD95- naive CD8+ T cells expressing CXCR3 (TNR3+). The receptor was isolated from a human donor in good health. Some clones in this sample may be carry-over from other donors' samples. V is TRBV12-3 or TRBV12-4 and J is TRBJ1-2; TCRdb calls TRBD1, which cannot be checked without DNA. The CDR3 is CASPPPGFGYTF.